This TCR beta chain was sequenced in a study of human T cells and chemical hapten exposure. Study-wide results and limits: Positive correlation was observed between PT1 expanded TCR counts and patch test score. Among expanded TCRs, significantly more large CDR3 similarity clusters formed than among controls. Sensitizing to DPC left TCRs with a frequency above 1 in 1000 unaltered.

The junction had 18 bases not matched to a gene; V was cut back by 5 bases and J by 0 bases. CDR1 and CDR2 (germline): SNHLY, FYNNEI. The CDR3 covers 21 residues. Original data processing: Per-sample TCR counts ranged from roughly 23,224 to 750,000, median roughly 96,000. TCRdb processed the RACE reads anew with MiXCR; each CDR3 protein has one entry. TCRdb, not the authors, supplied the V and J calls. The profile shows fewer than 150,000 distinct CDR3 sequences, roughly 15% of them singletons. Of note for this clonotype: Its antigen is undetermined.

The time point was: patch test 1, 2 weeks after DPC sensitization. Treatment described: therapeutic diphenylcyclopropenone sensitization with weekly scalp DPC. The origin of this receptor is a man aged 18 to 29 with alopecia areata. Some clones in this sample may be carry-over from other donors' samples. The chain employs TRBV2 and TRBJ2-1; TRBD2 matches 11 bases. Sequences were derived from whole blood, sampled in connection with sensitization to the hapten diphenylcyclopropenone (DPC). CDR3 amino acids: CASSPGVTSGGPLVSYNEQFF. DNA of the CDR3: TGTGCCAGCAGTCCAGGGGTCACTAGCGGGGGACCCCTCGTCTCCTACAATGAGCAGTTCTTC.